This TCR beta chain is from a study of T cells in Graves' hyperthyroidism and ophthalmopathy. Germline CDR1 is MGHDK and CDR2 is SYGVNS. CDR3 length equals 16 residues. Trimming shortened V by 5 bases and J by 5 bases, and 21 bases separated the two germline ends. The sample holds many counts of this clonotype. Absence of ophthalmopathy progression within 18 months defined stable Graves' hyperthyroidism. Reasons for excluding patients were uncontrolled infection, other autoimmune disease, pregnancy or lactation. TCR beta CDR3 regions were amplified from RNA transcripts. Using the HTBI primer set, a first-round RT-PCR was run on the TCR CDR3. Each CDR3 protein gets one entry after TCRdb re-called the multiplex PCR reads with MiXCR. The table shows about 420,000 distinct CDR3 sequences, with around 13% occurring only once.

V and J are TRBV25-1 and TRBJ2-5; tentative D call: TRBD2 (5 bases). The receptor's source is a young woman with Graves' hyperthyroidism. Sequencing input: blood. CDR3 residues: CASSIGKRANGETQYF. DNA of the CDR3: TGTGCCAGCAGTATTGGAAAGAGGGCAAATGGGGAGACCCAGTACTTC.